This T cell receptor beta chain was documented in a study of T-cell reconstitution after alpha-beta-depleted transplantation in children. TCRbeta library preparation incorporated unique molecular identifiers. Via MiXCR, TCRdb re-called the PCR reads, giving one row per CDR3 protein. The sample yields about 350,000 distinct CDR3 sequences, about a sixth seen once. This clonotype has a count of ten or more. Antigen unknown. General study points: As was reported, about two months after transplant, alpha-beta T cells came from several hundred expanded graft clones. A year had passed since transplant, and T-cell counts and diversity by then came mostly from newly produced T cells. The high TCRbeta diversity at day 60 in some patients came from surviving recipient T cells and thymic progenitors.

Germline assignment: CDR1 SGHKS and CDR2 YYEKEE (reference sequence). Trimming took 6 bases from V and 5 from J, leaving 11 bases between them. This CDR3 region has 13 residues. Source: PBMCs, mostly from graft donor cells, taken 360 days after TCRalphabeta/CD19-depleted stem cell transplant. The rearrangement uses TRBV5-5 and TRBJ2-2; possible D gene TRBD2, 5 bases. This TCR derives from a male patient between 2 and 15 years old who had a stem cell transplant for acute lymphoblastic leukemia, so the T cells may come from the graft donor. CDR3 loop: CASMLSGTGELFF. The CDR3 nucleotides are TGTGCCAGCATGTTGTCGGGGACCGGGGAGCTGTTTTTT.